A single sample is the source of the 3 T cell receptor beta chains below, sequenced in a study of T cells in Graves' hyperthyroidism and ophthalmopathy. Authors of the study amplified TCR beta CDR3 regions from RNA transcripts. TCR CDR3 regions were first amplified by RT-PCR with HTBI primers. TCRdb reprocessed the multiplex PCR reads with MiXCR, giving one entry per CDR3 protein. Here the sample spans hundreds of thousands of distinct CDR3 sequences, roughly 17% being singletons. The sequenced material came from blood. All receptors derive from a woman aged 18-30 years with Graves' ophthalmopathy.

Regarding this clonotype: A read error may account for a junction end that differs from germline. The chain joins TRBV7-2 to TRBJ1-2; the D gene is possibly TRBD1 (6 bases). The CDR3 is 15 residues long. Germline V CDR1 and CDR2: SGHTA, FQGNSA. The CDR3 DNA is TGTGCCAGCAGTTTAGGGCAGGGGCTAACCTATGGCTACACCTTC. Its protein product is CASSLGQGLTYGYTF. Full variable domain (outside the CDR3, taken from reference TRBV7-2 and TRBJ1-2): GAGVSQSPSNKVTEKGKDVELRCDPISGHTALYWYRQSLGQGLEFLIYFQGNSAPDKSGLPSDRFSAERTGGSVSTLTIQRTQQEDSAVYLCASSLGQGLTYGYTFGSGTRLTVV.

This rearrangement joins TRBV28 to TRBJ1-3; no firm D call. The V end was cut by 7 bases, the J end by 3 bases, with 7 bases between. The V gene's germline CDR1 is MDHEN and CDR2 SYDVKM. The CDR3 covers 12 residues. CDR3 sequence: CASNGGGNTIYF. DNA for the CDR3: TGTGCCAGCAACGGAGGTGGAAACACCATATATTTT.

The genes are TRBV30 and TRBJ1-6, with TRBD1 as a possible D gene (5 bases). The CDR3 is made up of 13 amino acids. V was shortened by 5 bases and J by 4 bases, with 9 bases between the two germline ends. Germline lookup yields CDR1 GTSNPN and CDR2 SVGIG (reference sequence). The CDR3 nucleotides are TGTGCCTGGTTAGGGGAGTATAATTCACCCCTCCACTTT. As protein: CAWLGEYNSPLHF.